This T cell receptor beta chain was profiled in a study of OX40 agonist ivuxolimab in advanced cancers. The assay was immunoSEQ multiplex PCR, and TCRdb's table has in-frame clones only and misses some. The data contain around 18,000 clones, about 90% of them singletons. Unmatched junction bases numbered 14, after V lost 1 base and J lost 2 bases. Germline CDR1 is GTSNPN and CDR2 is SVGIG (reference sequence). The CDR3 loop spans 19 amino acids. This sequence was found in an adult with an advanced solid tumor such as melanoma, head and neck, liver or kidney cancer. This chain connects TRBV30 to TRBJ1-3; 10 bases map to TRBD1. The sequencing here drew on CD4+ or CD8+ T cells sorted from blood, taken in a trial of the OX40 agonist ivuxolimab. The CDR3 coding sequence is TGTGCCTGGAGTGGATTGGGACAGGGGTTACGGAGTGCTGGAAACACCATATATTTT. Translated: CAWSGLGQGLRSAGNTIYF.